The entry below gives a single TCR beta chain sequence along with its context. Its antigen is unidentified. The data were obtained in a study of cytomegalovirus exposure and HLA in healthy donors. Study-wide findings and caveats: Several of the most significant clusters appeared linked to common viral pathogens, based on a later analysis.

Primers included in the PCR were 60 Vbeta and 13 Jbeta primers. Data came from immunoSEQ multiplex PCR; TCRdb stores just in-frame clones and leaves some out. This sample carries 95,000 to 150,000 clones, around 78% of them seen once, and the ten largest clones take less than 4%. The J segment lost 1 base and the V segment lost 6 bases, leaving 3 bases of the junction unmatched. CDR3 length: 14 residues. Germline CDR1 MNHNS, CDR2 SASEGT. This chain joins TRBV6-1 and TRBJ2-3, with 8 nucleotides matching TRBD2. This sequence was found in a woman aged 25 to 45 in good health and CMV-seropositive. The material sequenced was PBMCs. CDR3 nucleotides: TGTGCCAGCAGAGCGGGGGCCCGCACAGATACGCAGTATTTT. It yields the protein CASRAGARTDTQYF.